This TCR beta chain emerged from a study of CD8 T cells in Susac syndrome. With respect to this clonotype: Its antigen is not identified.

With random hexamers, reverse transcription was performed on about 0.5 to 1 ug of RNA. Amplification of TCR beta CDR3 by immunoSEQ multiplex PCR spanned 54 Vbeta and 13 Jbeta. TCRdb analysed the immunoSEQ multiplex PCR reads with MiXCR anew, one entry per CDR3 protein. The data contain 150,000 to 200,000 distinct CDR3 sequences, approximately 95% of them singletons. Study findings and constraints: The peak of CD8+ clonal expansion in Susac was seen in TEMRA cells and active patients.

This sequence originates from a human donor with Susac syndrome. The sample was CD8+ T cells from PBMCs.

As DNA, the CDR3 is TGTGCCAGCAGTTTGGGGGTATCCTACGAGCAGTACTTC. As protein: CASSLGVSYEQYF. V usage is TRBV11-2 and J usage is TRBJ2-7; the D gene could be TRBD1 or TRBD2 (5 bases each). Germline CDR1 reads SGHAT; CDR2 reads FQNNGV. The CDR3 spans 13 residues. V shed 6 bases and J shed 1 base, with 10 bases lying between them.